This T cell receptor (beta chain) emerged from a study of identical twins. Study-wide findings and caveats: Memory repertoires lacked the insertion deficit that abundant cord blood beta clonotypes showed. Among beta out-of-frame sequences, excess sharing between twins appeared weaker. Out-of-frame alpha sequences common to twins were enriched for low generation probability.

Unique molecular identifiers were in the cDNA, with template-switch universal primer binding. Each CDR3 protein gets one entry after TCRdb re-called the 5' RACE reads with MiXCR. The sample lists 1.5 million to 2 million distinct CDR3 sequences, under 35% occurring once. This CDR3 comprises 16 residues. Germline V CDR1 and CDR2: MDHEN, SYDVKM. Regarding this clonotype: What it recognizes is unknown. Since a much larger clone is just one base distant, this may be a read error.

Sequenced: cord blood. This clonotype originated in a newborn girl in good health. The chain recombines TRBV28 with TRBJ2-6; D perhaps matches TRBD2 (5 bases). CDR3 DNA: TGTGCCGGCAGTTTATTCGGGGTGTCTGGGGCCAACGTCCTGACTTTC. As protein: CAGSLFGVSGANVLTF.